The T cell receptor beta chain described here comes from a study of beta chain features in type 1 diabetes. Study information: Age, gender and cell yields were alike across patients and healthy donors.

A single heparinised blood sample, averaging around 120 mL, was obtained per donor. Trimming took 8 bases from V and 7 from J, leaving 21 bases between them. The CDR3 is 14 amino acids. Per the germline V gene, CDR1 is SQVTM and CDR2 is ANQGSEA. Details on this clone: Antigen specificity is unknown.

The sequenced template was cDNA made from the entire isolated RNA. Sequencing used immunoSEQ multiplex PCR; TCRdb keeps in-frame clones, though not all of them. The sample has more than 140,000 clones, 9% to 10% seen once. Study results and limitations: TCRB CDR3s from Type 1 diabetes patients were moderately but significantly shorter in all four CD4+ subsets.

The source material was central memory CD4+ T cells from blood. The chain couples TRBV29-1 to TRBJ2-1, with a tentative D call TRBD2 (7 bases). This TCR derives from a woman aged 40 to 50 in good health. This CDR3 reads CSTTKGGLGNEQFF. As DNA, the CDR3 is TGCAGCACCACCAAGGGGGGGCTGGGGAATGAGCAGTTCTTC.